This entry features one T cell receptor (beta chain) sequence. This clone was seen a handful of times. Its recognized antigen is unknown. No base qualities exist here, and no much larger clone lies one base off it. V is shortened by 2 bases, J by 6 bases, and the region joining them spans 5 bases. The germline V gene sets CDR1 to MNHEY and CDR2 to SVGAGI. The CDR3, cysteine through phenylalanine, is 13 amino acids long. Here the CDR3 DNA is all that survives: 39 bases in frame from base 1. Cells in the mixed lymphocyte reaction were cultured together at 37 degrees C for five to seven days. After responder PBMCs were labelled with CFSE and stimulator PBMCs with Violet Dye, the two populations were combined at a 1:1 ratio. Sorted unstimulated T cells, along with proliferating T cells recovered from mixed lymphocyte reactions, underwent TCRbeta CDR3 sequencing. Fresh whole blood from around 11 HLA-typed healthy donors was used to isolate PBMCs. Proliferating CFSE-low responder T cells were FACS-sorted after the mixed lymphocyte reaction for TCR sequencing.

Library prep was done by the immunoSEQ multiplex PCR assay. Some 1.1 x 10^5 TCR templates per sample were assayed by the deep sequencing platform. Genomic DNA extracted from sorted T cells was the material used for TCRbeta CDR3 sequencing. As for the authors' bioinformatics: The R programming language was used for clonal analysis of the TCRbeta CDR3 data. Comparing unstimulated samples against CFSE-low samples taken after the reaction was how alloreactive CD4+ and CD8+ clones were defined. Alloreactive CD4+ clones were assigned to regulatory or non-regulatory origin by matching sequences to sorted unstimulated Treg and non-Treg repertoires. Sourced from immuneACCESS, this table was stored by TCRdb with only in-frame sequences that have V and J called. A share of the clones is absent; for the studies checked, an unresolved V gene accounts for under half, and the remainder has no known explanation. V and J calls and clone size come straight from that table; D and trimming were deduced from the DNA. A total of around 9,500 clones appear in this sample, around 40% of them only once. Jointly, the top ten make up 8.6% of the sample.

These data belong to a study of siplizumab effects on memory and regulatory T cells (dated by TCRdb to the late 2010s). Study-wide context: Across fewer than ten responder-stimulator pairs, mixed lymphocyte reactions were run in pairs, around 1 with siplizumab at 0.75 to 1 ug/mL and around 1 without drug. The effect of the anti-CD2 antibody siplizumab on alloreactive T-cell subsets was examined in allogeneic mixed lymphocyte reactions constructed from human PBMCs. On the study overall, not on this receptor specifically: About 80-96% of proliferating CD4+ or CD8+ clones could not be given a naive or memory phenotype. The suppressive function of proliferating Tregs from siplizumab cultures was not functionally confirmed. Unstimulated naive T cells appeared more diverse than memory T cells, and naive cells seemed to contribute substantially to the alloresponse. Of the alloreactive CD4+ clones that could be mapped, the Treg-derived share averaged approximately 69% with siplizumab compared with 25% to 30% in control reactions. Because sequences below about 10^-5 frequency were poorly captured, only a minor fraction of alloreactive clones could be mapped to unstimulated subsets. Siplizumab significantly reduced the cumulative frequency of alloreactive sequences traceable to unstimulated CD4+ memory T cells.

The V and J genes are TRBV6-5 and TRBJ1-6; the D gene lacks a confident call. Material for sequencing was CFSE-low (dividing) CD4+ T cells sorted from an allogeneic mixed lymphocyte reaction. The clonotype originates from a human donor in good health; the cells came from an allogeneic mixed lymphocyte reaction. The CDR3 corresponds to CASSYRVNSPLHF. The DNA is TGTGCCAGCAGTTACCGGGTTAATTCACCCCTCCACTTT.